A single sample is the source of the 8 T cell receptor beta chains below, sequenced in a study of blood T cell repertoires in COVID-19. Clones were sequenced by immunoSEQ multiplex PCR, and TCRdb holds only the in-frame ones, with some missing. The data contain approximately 400,000 clones, roughly 86% of them singletons. Input material: peripheral blood. These receptors all come from a human donor with acute or convalescent COVID-19. The donor label of this sample is uncertain.

V is TRBV7-9 and J is TRBJ2-4; D is possibly TRBD2 (5 bases). The CDR3 is made up of 17 amino acids. Germline V gene sequence: CDR1 SEHNR, CDR2 FQNEAQ (reference sequence). The V gene lost 0 bases and the J gene lost 2 bases, with 14 bases spanning the gap. CDR3 in DNA: TGTGCCAGCAGCTTAGCCCCACTAGACAAGTCCAAAAACATTCAGTACTTC. This encodes CASSLAPLDKSKNIQYF. The full variable domain, with the rest looked up from reference TRBV7-9 and TRBJ2-4, is DTGVSQNPRHKITKRGQNVTFRCDPISEHNRLYWYRQTLGQGPEFLTYFQNEAQLEKSRLLSDRFSAERPKGSFSTLEIQRTEQGDSAMYLCASSLAPLDKSKNIQYFGAGTRLSVL.

This chain uses TRBV3-1 (or the pseudogene TRBV3-2) with TRBJ1-1, with D possibly TRBD1 on 6 matching bases. V was cut by 6 bases and J by 11 bases, with 19 bases left in between. Germline CDR1 is LGHDT and CDR2 is YNNKEL (reference sequence). The CDR3 covers 13 residues. The CDR3, as DNA: TGTGCCAGCAGTCTTAACGACAGGCCGGTTGCTTTCTTT. Amino acid sequence: CASSLNDRPVAFF.

This clone was detected a few times. The chain combines TRBV24-1 with TRBJ2-5, with 9 nucleotides matching TRBD2. The length of the CDR3 is 16 residues. Germline V gene sequence: CDR1 KGHDR, CDR2 SFDVKD. With V trimmed by 5 bases and J by 6 bases, 12 bases remained unmatched. This CDR3 reads CATSGGGAGGPQTQYF. The CDR3 DNA follows: TGTGCCACCAGTGGAGGTGGTGCGGGGGGGCCCCAGACCCAGTACTTC.

This chain joins TRBV2 and TRBJ2-7; D call uncertain. Germline assignment: CDR1 SNHLY and CDR2 FYNNEI. Deletions cut 6 bases from V and 0 bases from J, with 9 bases between. The CDR3 runs to 13 residues. The CDR3, as DNA: TGTGCCAGCAGGCAGGCAGCCTCCTACGAGCAGTACTTC. This translates into CASRQAASYEQYF.

In its sample, this clone was seen a few times. At one of its ends the junction is not consistent with the germline gene, which may arise from a read error. V and J are TRBV12-3 or TRBV12-4 and TRBJ1-1; no firm D call. The CDR3 is 13 residues long. The CDR3 DNA sequence: TGTGCCAGCAGTGTAGCGGCGAACACTGAAGCTTTCTTT. This encodes CASSVAANTEAFF.

This chain connects TRBV5-1 to TRBJ1-4; 8 bases map to TRBD1. The V segment lost 3 bases and the J segment 8 bases; nucleotides outside the gene matches: 9. CDR3 length: 15 amino acids. The germline gives CDR1 SGHRS, CDR2 YFSETQ. CDR3 nucleotides: TGCGCCAGCAGCTACTCAGGGGGCGCGGGGGAAAAACTGTTTTTT. Its translation is CASSYSGGAGEKLFF.

This clone was detected only a few times. V gene TRBV27 combines with J gene TRBJ1-6; D is possibly TRBD1 (6 bases). The germline V and J ends were trimmed by 4 bases and 6 bases, with 10 bases remaining between them. Germline V gives CDR1 MNHEY, CDR2 SMNVEV (reference sequence). This CDR3 is 14 amino acids long. In DNA, the CDR3 is TGTGCCAGCAGTTGGGACACCCGTAATTCACCCCTCCACTTT. Protein sequence: CASSWDTRNSPLHF.

The J gene is TRBJ2-1, the V gene TRBV5-1; 8 bases agree with TRBD1. The length of the CDR3 is 16 residues. The germline gives CDR1 SGHRS, CDR2 YFSETQ. The V segment lost 7 bases and the J segment 8 bases; nucleotides outside the gene matches: 17. This CDR3 reads CASAGLTGGSLHEQFF. CDR3 DNA: TGCGCCAGCGCGGGCCTAACAGGGGGTAGCCTCCATGAGCAGTTCTTC. The full variable domain, in which reference TRBV5-1 and TRBJ2-1 provide the parts outside the CDR3, is KAGVTQTPRYLIKTRGQQVTLSCSPISGHRSVSWYQQTPGQGLQFLFEYFSETQRNKGNFPGRFSGRQFSNSRSEMNVSTLELGDSALYLCASAGLTGGSLHEQFFGPGTRLTVL.